Listed below are T cell receptor beta chains from one sample, sequenced in a study of blood T cell repertoires in COVID-19. The repertoire was sequenced with immunoSEQ multiplex PCR; TCRdb's copy has only in-frame clones and lacks some. The data contain some 200,000 clones, 88% of them singletons. Sequencing was performed on peripheral blood. These TCRs come from a man aged 18 to 30 with active or convalescent COVID-19. Each CDR3 is given with its conserved first and last residue. Each record gives: V gene, clone size, CDR3 length, J gene, D gene, CDR3 protein, CDR3 DNA. A D gene is named only where the DNA matches it firmly. Clone size appears in some rows only: once, few, many, or a class for an expanded clone.

V: TRBV18; size: NA; length: 18; J: TRBJ1-1; D: TRBD1; CDR3: CASSPPSTGGAGNTEAFF; DNA: TGTGCCAGCTCACCCCCGTCGACAGGGGGCGCGGGGAACACTGAAGCTTTCTTT
V: TRBV23-1; size: few; length: 16; J: TRBJ1-1; D: NA; CDR3: CASSQVSGDSDLEAFF; DNA: TGCGCCAGCAGTCAAGTTTCCGGGGACTCGGATCTTGAAGCTTTCTTT
V: TRBV29-1; size: NA; length: 13; J: TRBJ2-3; D: TRBD2; CDR3: CSVAGGKADTQYF; DNA: TGCAGCGTTGCGGGGGGGAAGGCAGATACGCAGTATTTT
V: TRBV7-8; size: NA; length: 14; J: TRBJ2-6; D: NA; CDR3: CASSLSVGANVLTF; DNA: TGTGCCAGCAGCTTGTCGGTTGGGGCCAACGTCCTGACTTTC
V: TRBV9; size: NA; length: 13; J: TRBJ1-4; D: TRBD1; CDR3: CASSGQGREKLFF; DNA: TGTGCCAGCAGCGGACAGGGCAGGGAAAAACTGTTTTTT
V: TRBV10-1; size: NA; length: 20; J: TRBJ2-3; D: TRBD2; CDR3: CASSDPLPGLAVPSTDTQYF; DNA: TGCGCCAGCAGTGACCCTTTGCCGGGACTAGCGGTCCCCAGCACAGATACGCAGTATTTT
V: TRBV6-1; size: NA; length: 17; J: TRBJ1-2; D: TRBD1; CDR3: CASSERDRGSEVYGYTF; DNA: TGTGCCAGCAGTGAACGGGACAGGGGATCCGAGGTCTATGGCTACACCTTC
V: TRBV5-1; size: NA; length: 15; J: TRBJ1-4; D: TRBD1; CDR3: CASSPGGQSNEKLFF; DNA: TGCGCCAGCAGCCCCGGGGGACAGTCAAATGAAAAACTGTTTTTT
V: TRBV10-3; size: NA; length: 15; J: TRBJ2-2; D: NA; CDR3: CAISESDGSSGELFF; DNA: TGTGCCATCAGTGAGTCTGACGGGAGTTCCGGGGAGCTGTTTTTT
V: TRBV3-1/TRBV3-2; size: NA; length: 18; J: TRBJ2-3; D: TRBD2; CDR3: CASSQERLAGGATDTQYF; DNA: TGTGCCAGCAGCCAAGAGAGGCTAGCGGGAGGGGCCACAGATACGCAGTATTTT
V: TRBV19; size: NA; length: 15; J: TRBJ2-3; D: NA; CDR3: CASSTIDSNTDTQYF; DNA: TGTGCCTCAAGTACGATTGACAGCAACACAGATACGCAGTATTTT
V: TRBV24-1; size: NA; length: 16; J: TRBJ2-2; D: TRBD2; CDR3: CATSDPGTSGTGELFF; DNA: TGTGCCACCAGTGATCCCGGGACTAGCGGCACCGGGGAGCTGTTTTTT
V: TRBV29-1; size: NA; length: 15; J: TRBJ2-2; D: TRBD2; CDR3: CSVRSGTTHTGELFF; DNA: TGCAGCGTTCGATCCGGGACTACCCACACCGGGGAGCTGTTTTTT
V: TRBV6-7; size: NA; length: 20; J: TRBJ2-4; D: TRBD2; CDR3: CASSAGRGRAGGPAKNIQYF; DNA: TGTGCCAGCAGTGCGGGACGGGGAAGAGCGGGAGGGCCGGCCAAAAACATTCAGTACTTC
V: TRBV3-1/TRBV3-2; size: NA; length: 12; J: TRBJ2-7; D: TRBD2; CDR3: CASSQVGGEQYF; DNA: TGTGCCAGCAGCCAAGTGGGGGGGGAGCAGTACTTC
V: TRBV19; size: NA; length: 14; J: TRBJ2-3; D: TRBD2; CDR3: CASRQMGGIDTQYF; DNA: TGTGCCTCCAGACAAATGGGGGGGATAGATACGCAGTATTTT
V: TRBV5-1; size: once; length: 16; J: TRBJ2-2; D: NA; CDR3: CASSLGVNENTGELFF; DNA: TGCGCCAGCAGCTTGGGAGTAAACGAGAACACCGGGGAGCTGTTTTTT
V: TRBV9; size: NA; length: 13; J: TRBJ2-3; D: NA; CDR3: CASSEGTGTPQYF; DNA: TGTGCCAGCAGCGAGGGGACCGGGACTCCGCAGTATTTT
V: TRBV7-3; size: NA; length: 18; J: TRBJ2-2; D: TRBD2; CDR3: CASSLTQGLAGATGELFF; DNA: TGTGCCAGCAGCTTAACCCAAGGACTAGCGGGAGCTACCGGGGAGCTGTTTTTT
V: TRBV4-1; size: NA; length: 13; J: TRBJ2-1; D: NA; CDR3: CASSQSSYNEQFF; DNA: TGCGCCAGCAGCCAGAGCTCCTACAATGAGCAGTTCTTC
V: TRBV5-1; size: NA; length: 15; J: TRBJ1-3; D: NA; CDR3: CASSIQGVSGNTIYF; DNA: TGCGCCAGCAGCATACAGGGAGTCTCTGGAAACACCATATATTTT
V: TRBV28; size: NA; length: 14; J: TRBJ2-4; D: TRBD1; CDR3: CASSPGDRSDIQYF; DNA: TGTGCCAGCAGTCCCGGGGACAGGTCGGACATTCAGTACTTC
V: TRBV9; size: NA; length: 14; J: TRBJ1-3; D: NA; CDR3: CASRPGVQGNTIYF; DNA: TGTGCCAGCAGGCCGGGGGTTCAAGGAAACACCATATATTTT
V: TRBV19; size: NA; length: 15; J: TRBJ2-2; D: NA; CDR3: CASKRIELDTGELFF; DNA: TGTGCCAGTAAGCGAATAGAGCTCGACACCGGGGAGCTGTTTTTT
V: TRBV10-3; size: NA; length: 13; J: TRBJ1-2; D: NA; CDR3: CATDETGRYGYTF; DNA: TGTGCCACCGACGAGACAGGCCGATATGGCTACACCTTC
V: TRBV28; size: NA; length: 15; J: TRBJ2-2; D: TRBD1; CDR3: CASSLGQGVSGELFF; DNA: TGTGCCAGCAGCCTGGGACAGGGAGTGTCCGGGGAGCTGTTTTTT
V: TRBV12-3/TRBV12-4; size: NA; length: 12; J: TRBJ2-5; D: NA; CDR3: CASATSGETQYF; DNA: TGTGCCAGCGCAACATCGGGGGAGACCCAGTACTTC
V: TRBV5-4; size: NA; length: 16; J: TRBJ2-7; D: NA; CDR3: CASSRERLGGPYEQYF; DNA: TGTGCCAGCAGCCGAGAGAGACTCGGCGGCCCCTACGAGCAGTACTTC
V: TRBV7-2; size: NA; length: 12; J: TRBJ2-4; D: TRBD2; CDR3: CASSSMGLVQYF; DNA: TGTGCCAGCAGCTCCATGGGACTAGTTCAGTACTTC
V: TRBV27; size: NA; length: 13; J: TRBJ2-2; D: TRBD1; CDR3: CATRDRGRGELFF; DNA: TGTGCCACCCGGGACAGGGGACGCGGGGAGCTGTTTTTT
V: TRBV19; size: NA; length: 13; J: TRBJ2-7; D: NA; CDR3: CASSNTPWLEQYF; DNA: TGTGCCAGTAGTAACACCCCCTGGCTCGAGCAGTACTTC
V: TRBV6-7; size: NA; length: 15; J: TRBJ1-1; D: NA; CDR3: CASREGLSLGTEAFF; DNA: TGTGCCAGCAGAGAGGGATTGTCACTCGGCACTGAAGCTTTCTTT
V: TRBV12-3/TRBV12-4; size: NA; length: 11; J: TRBJ2-1; D: NA; CDR3: CASRTRGEQFF; DNA: TGTGCCAGCAGGACCCGAGGTGAGCAGTTCTTC
V: TRBV3-1/TRBV3-2; size: NA; length: 14; J: TRBJ2-4; D: TRBD2; CDR3: CASSYRTSGRSQYF; DNA: TGTGCCAGCAGCTACAGGACTAGCGGGAGGTCACAGTACTTC
V: TRBV6-2/TRBV6-3; size: few; length: 18; J: TRBJ2-6; D: NA; CDR3: CASSYEVGGEVGANVLTF; DNA: TGTGCCAGCAGTTACGAGGTGGGGGGAGAGGTTGGGGCCAACGTCCTGACTTTC
V: TRBV11-2; size: NA; length: 15; J: TRBJ2-4; D: TRBD2; CDR3: CASSLIAGAKNIQYF; DNA: TGTGCCAGCAGCCTAATAGCGGGAGCCAAAAACATTCAGTACTTC
V: TRBV18; size: NA; length: 16; J: TRBJ1-5; D: TRBD1; CDR3: CASSPPGTGINQPQHF; DNA: TGTGCCAGCTCACCACCCGGGACAGGAATAAATCAGCCCCAGCATTTT
V: TRBV4-3; size: once; length: 14; J: TRBJ1-3; D: TRBD1; CDR3: CASSQTGVENTIYF; DNA: TGCGCCAGCAGCCAGACAGGGGTTGAAAACACCATATATTTT
V: TRBV28; size: once; length: 15; J: TRBJ2-7; D: TRBD2; CDR3: CASSSPGFGRYEQYF; DNA: TGTGCCAGCAGTTCTCCGGGGTTCGGGAGGTACGAGCAGTACTTC
V: TRBV24-1; size: once; length: 15; J: TRBJ2-5; D: TRBD1; CDR3: CATSDYRDSGATQYF; DNA: TGTGCCACCAGTGACTACCGGGACAGTGGAGCGACCCAGTACTTC
V: TRBV29-1; size: NA; length: 12; J: TRBJ2-7; D: TRBD2; CDR3: CSVPGRGNEQYF; DNA: TGCAGCGTTCCGGGGAGGGGCAACGAGCAGTACTTC
V: TRBV5-4; size: NA; length: 15; J: TRBJ2-5; D: NA; CDR3: CASSLGVGSREPQYF; DNA: TGTGCCAGCAGCTTGGGCGTCGGGAGTCGAGAGCCCCAGTACTTC
V: TRBV7-2; size: few; length: 13; J: TRBJ1-3; D: TRBD1; CDR3: CASSSTGANTIYF; DNA: TGTGCCAGCAGCTCGACAGGGGCAAACACCATATATTTT
V: TRBV6-4; size: NA; length: 17; J: TRBJ2-7; D: NA; CDR3: CASSLQGVAEGSYEQYF; DNA: TGTGCCAGCAGTTTACAGGGAGTGGCCGAAGGTTCCTACGAGCAGTACTTC
V: TRBV5-1; size: NA; length: 15; J: TRBJ2-2; D: TRBD1; CDR3: CASSGYRGRNGELFF; DNA: TGCGCCAGCAGCGGATACAGGGGACGGAACGGGGAGCTGTTTTTT
V: TRBV29-1; size: NA; length: 13; J: TRBJ2-1; D: NA; CDR3: CSVATGAYNEQFF; DNA: TGCAGCGTTGCGACGGGAGCGTACAATGAGCAGTTCTTC
V: TRBV27; size: NA; length: 18; J: TRBJ1-2; D: NA; CDR3: CASSTPGGALIPAYGYTF; DNA: TGTGCCAGCAGTACCCCCGGGGGGGCCCTGATTCCTGCCTATGGCTACACCTTC
V: TRBV19; size: NA; length: 13; J: TRBJ1-1; D: NA; CDR3: CATAVGGAPEAFF; DNA: TGTGCCACCGCCGTGGGGGGGGCGCCTGAAGCTTTCTTT
V: TRBV29-1; size: NA; length: 11; J: TRBJ1-4; D: NA; CDR3: CSVELRGGLFF; DNA: TGCAGCGTTGAGTTAAGGGGGGGGCTGTTTTTT
V: TRBV18; size: NA; length: 17; J: TRBJ2-3; D: NA; CDR3: CASSPPLTSPRGNTQYF; DNA: TGTGCCAGCTCACCACCCTTGACTAGTCCTAGAGGAAATACGCAGTATTTT
V: TRBV9; size: NA; length: 17; J: TRBJ2-5; D: TRBD1; CDR3: CASSVGRRTGGKETQYF; DNA: TGTGCCAGCAGCGTAGGGCGGAGGACAGGGGGAAAAGAGACCCAGTACTTC
V: TRBV13; size: NA; length: 17; J: TRBJ1-4; D: TRBD1; CDR3: CASSFNTGTGGFEKLFF; DNA: TGTGCCAGCAGCTTCAACACCGGGACAGGGGGATTCGAAAAACTGTTTTTT
V: TRBV2; size: NA; length: 13; J: TRBJ2-1; D: NA; CDR3: CASSTGLNNEQFF; DNA: TGTGCCAGCAGCACTGGTCTAAATAATGAGCAGTTCTTC
V: TRBV7-2; size: NA; length: 13; J: TRBJ2-1; D: NA; CDR3: CASSFGRINEQFF; DNA: TGTGCCAGCAGCTTTGGGAGGATCAATGAGCAGTTCTTC
V: TRBV4-3; size: NA; length: 15; J: TRBJ2-5; D: NA; CDR3: CASSQTWATQETQYF; DNA: TGCGCCAGCAGCCAGACCTGGGCTACCCAAGAGACCCAGTACTTC
V: TRBV6-6; size: NA; length: 15; J: TRBJ2-1; D: TRBD2; CDR3: CASRARLAGEDEQFF; DNA: TGTGCCAGCAGAGCCCGACTAGCGGGGGAAGATGAGCAGTTCTTC
V: TRBV27; size: NA; length: 15; J: TRBJ2-7; D: TRBD2; CDR3: CASSTPGLAPLEQYF; DNA: TGTGCCAGCAGTACTCCGGGACTAGCGCCTTTAGAGCAGTACTTC
V: TRBV19; size: once; length: 12; J: TRBJ2-4; D: NA; CDR3: CAIGGAKNIQYF; DNA: TGTGCCATTGGAGGGGCCAAAAACATTCAGTACTTC